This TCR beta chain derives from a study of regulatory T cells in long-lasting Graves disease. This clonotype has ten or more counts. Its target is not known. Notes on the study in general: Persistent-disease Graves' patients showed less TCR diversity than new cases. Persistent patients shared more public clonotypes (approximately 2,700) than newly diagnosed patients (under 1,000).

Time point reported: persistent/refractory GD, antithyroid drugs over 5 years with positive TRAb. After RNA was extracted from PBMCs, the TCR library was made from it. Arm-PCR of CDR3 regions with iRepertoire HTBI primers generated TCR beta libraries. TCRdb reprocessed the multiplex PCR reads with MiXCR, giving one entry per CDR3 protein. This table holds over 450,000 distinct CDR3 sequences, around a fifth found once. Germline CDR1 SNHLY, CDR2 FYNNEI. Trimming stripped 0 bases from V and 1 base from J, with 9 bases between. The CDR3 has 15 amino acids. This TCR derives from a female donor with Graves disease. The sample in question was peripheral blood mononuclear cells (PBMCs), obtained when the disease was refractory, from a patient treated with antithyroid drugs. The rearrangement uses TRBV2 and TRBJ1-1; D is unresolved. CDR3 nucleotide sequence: TGTGCCAGCAGTGAAGCCAGGAACGGGAACACTGAAGCTTTCTTT. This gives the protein CASSEARNGNTEAFF. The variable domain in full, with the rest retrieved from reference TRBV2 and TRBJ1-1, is EPEVTQTPSHQVTQMGQEVILRCVPISNHLYFYWYRQILGQKVEFLVSFYNNEISEKSEIFDDQFSVERPDGSNFTLKIRSTKLEDSAMYFCASSEARNGNTEAFFGQGTRLTVV.